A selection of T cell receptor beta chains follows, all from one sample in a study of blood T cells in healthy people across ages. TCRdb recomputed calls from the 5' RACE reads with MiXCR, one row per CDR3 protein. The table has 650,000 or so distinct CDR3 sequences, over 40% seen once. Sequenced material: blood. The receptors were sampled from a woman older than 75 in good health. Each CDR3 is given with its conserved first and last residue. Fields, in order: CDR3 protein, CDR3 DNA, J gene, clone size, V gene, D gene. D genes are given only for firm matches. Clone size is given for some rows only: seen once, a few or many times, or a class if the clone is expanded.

CDR3aa: CASSPPGQLKETQYF; CDR3nt: TGTGCCAGCAGTCCGCCGGGACAGTTGAAGGAGACCCAGTACTTC; j_gene: TRBJ2-5; abundance: NA; v_gene: TRBV12-3/TRBV12-4; d_gene: TRBD1
CDR3aa: CASSTRGPRTDTQYF; CDR3nt: TGTGCCAGCAGCACTCGAGGCCCAAGGACAGATACGCAGTATTTT; j_gene: TRBJ2-3; abundance: NA; v_gene: TRBV6-5; d_gene: NA
CDR3aa: CASRGPESNTGELFF; CDR3nt: TGCGCCAGCAGGGGTCCAGAATCGAACACCGGGGAGCTGTTTTTT; j_gene: TRBJ2-2; abundance: NA; v_gene: TRBV5-1; d_gene: NA
CDR3aa: CASRGGTSGGFMETQYF; CDR3nt: TGTGCCAGCAGGGGTGGGACTAGCGGGGGGTTTATGGAGACCCAGTACTTC; j_gene: TRBJ2-5; abundance: few; v_gene: TRBV6-1; d_gene: TRBD2
CDR3aa: CSARTTETQYF; CDR3nt: TGCAGTGCGAGGACGACGGAGACCCAGTACTTC; j_gene: TRBJ2-5; abundance: many; v_gene: TRBV20-1; d_gene: NA
CDR3aa: CASSDSTAGANVLTF; CDR3nt: TGTGCCAGCAGTGATTCGACAGCCGGGGCCAACGTCCTGACTTTC; j_gene: TRBJ2-6; abundance: NA; v_gene: TRBV25-1; d_gene: NA
CDR3aa: CASSAETGPYGYTF; CDR3nt: TGTGCCAGCAGCGCCGAGACAGGGCCCTATGGCTACACCTTC; j_gene: TRBJ1-2; abundance: NA; v_gene: TRBV7-2; d_gene: TRBD1
CDR3aa: CSAREPTGTPDTQYF; CDR3nt: TGCAGTGCTAGAGAACCGACAGGGACCCCAGATACGCAGTATTTT; j_gene: TRBJ2-3; abundance: many; v_gene: TRBV20-1; d_gene: TRBD1
CDR3aa: CASSPRGQTNTGELFF; CDR3nt: TGCGCCAGCAGCCCCCGGGGACAGACGAACACCGGGGAGCTGTTTTTT; j_gene: TRBJ2-2; abundance: NA; v_gene: TRBV5-1; d_gene: TRBD1
CDR3aa: CASSLFRGGWGTDTQYF; CDR3nt: TGTGCCAGCAGTTTATTTAGGGGAGGGTGGGGCACAGATACGCAGTATTTT; j_gene: TRBJ2-3; abundance: few; v_gene: TRBV27; d_gene: TRBD2
CDR3aa: CASSFGHMVLYEQYF; CDR3nt: TGCGCCAGCAGTTTTGGACACATGGTTCTGTATGAGCAGTACTTC; j_gene: TRBJ2-5; abundance: NA; v_gene: TRBV5-1; d_gene: NA
CDR3aa: CSARHSGGTGGGNEQFF; CDR3nt: TGCAGTGCTAGACATTCGGGCGGGACAGGGGGTGGCAATGAGCAGTTCTTC; j_gene: TRBJ2-1; abundance: NA; v_gene: TRBV20-1; d_gene: TRBD1
CDR3aa: CSGRGTSGYNEQYF; CDR3nt: TGCAGTGGCCGGGGGACTAGCGGTTACAATGAGCAGTACTTC; j_gene: TRBJ2-7; abundance: NA; v_gene: TRBV20-1; d_gene: TRBD2
CDR3aa: CASKAPYGYTF; CDR3nt: TGTGCCAGTAAGGCTCCTTATGGCTACACCTTC; j_gene: TRBJ1-2; abundance: once; v_gene: TRBV19; d_gene: NA
CDR3aa: CASILAGTDTQYF; CDR3nt: TGTGCCAGCATACTAGCAGGGACAGATACGCAGTATTTT; j_gene: TRBJ2-3; abundance: NA; v_gene: TRBV6-6; d_gene: NA
CDR3aa: CSARVGRGMGHYGYTF; CDR3nt: TGCAGTGCTAGAGTTGGTCGAGGGATGGGCCACTATGGCTACACCTTC; j_gene: TRBJ1-2; abundance: NA; v_gene: TRBV20-1; d_gene: NA
CDR3aa: CASSVAGGYPNNEQFF; CDR3nt: TGTGCCAGCAGCGTAGCTGGGGGGTACCCCAACAATGAGCAGTTCTTC; j_gene: TRBJ2-1; abundance: NA; v_gene: TRBV9; d_gene: NA
CDR3aa: CSASGSSYNSPLHF; CDR3nt: TGCAGTGCTTCAGGAAGCTCCTATAATTCACCCCTCCACTTT; j_gene: TRBJ1-6; abundance: NA; v_gene: TRBV20-1; d_gene: NA
CDR3aa: CASSKTRQGTGGYEQYF; CDR3nt: TGTGCCAGCAGTAAAACGCGACAGGGAACCGGGGGCTACGAGCAGTACTTC; j_gene: TRBJ2-7; abundance: many; v_gene: TRBV6-1; d_gene: NA
CDR3aa: CASSSSGAGERETQYF; CDR3nt: TGTGCCAGCAGCTCCTCAGGAGCCGGGGAAAGGGAGACCCAGTACTTC; j_gene: TRBJ2-5; abundance: NA; v_gene: TRBV7-9; d_gene: NA
CDR3aa: CASTPWGQGSNEQFF; CDR3nt: TGTGCCAGCACTCCTTGGGGACAGGGTTCCAATGAGCAGTTCTTC; j_gene: TRBJ2-1; abundance: NA; v_gene: TRBV27; d_gene: TRBD1
CDR3aa: CASSFRTSGDNEQFF; CDR3nt: TGTGCCAGCAGCTTTCGGACTAGCGGGGACAATGAGCAGTTCTTC; j_gene: TRBJ2-1; abundance: many; v_gene: TRBV5-6; d_gene: TRBD2
CDR3aa: CASSCSFRGAIRGYTF; CDR3nt: TGTGCCAGCAGTTGCTCATTTCGCGGGGCAATTCGTGGCTACACCTTC; j_gene: TRBJ1-2; abundance: NA; v_gene: TRBV6-5; d_gene: NA
CDR3aa: CVSSLAFGSPITGELFF; CDR3nt: TGTGTCAGCAGCTTAGCGTTTGGTAGTCCGATCACCGGGGAGCTGTTTTTT; j_gene: TRBJ2-2; abundance: NA; v_gene: TRBV7-2; d_gene: NA
CDR3aa: CASSSEQGRGQGAFF; CDR3nt: TGCGCCAGCAGCTCGGAACAGGGAAGAGGGCAGGGAGCTTTCTTT; j_gene: TRBJ1-1; abundance: few; v_gene: TRBV5-1; d_gene: NA
CDR3aa: CASSLVSGLNEQFF; CDR3nt: TGCGCCAGCAGCTTGGTGTCAGGCCTGAATGAGCAGTTCTTC; j_gene: TRBJ2-1; abundance: NA; v_gene: TRBV5-1; d_gene: NA
CDR3aa: CASRRTGVNEQFF; CDR3nt: TGTGCCAGCAGGAGGACAGGGGTCAATGAGCAGTTCTTC; j_gene: TRBJ2-1; abundance: NA; v_gene: TRBV12-3/TRBV12-4; d_gene: TRBD1
CDR3aa: CASSFWDRRGYEQYF; CDR3nt: TGTGCCAGCAGTTTCTGGGACAGAAGGGGGTACGAGCAGTACTTC; j_gene: TRBJ2-7; abundance: NA; v_gene: TRBV27; d_gene: TRBD1
CDR3aa: CASSGGELNEQFF; CDR3nt: TGTGCCAGCTCCGGGGGAGAGTTGAATGAGCAGTTCTTC; j_gene: TRBJ2-1; abundance: NA; v_gene: TRBV2; d_gene: NA
CDR3aa: CASSVQANTEAFF; CDR3nt: TGTGCCAGCAGCGTACAGGCGAACACTGAAGCTTTCTTT; j_gene: TRBJ1-1; abundance: many; v_gene: TRBV7-3; d_gene: NA
CDR3aa: CSVRHSINYEQYF; CDR3nt: TGCAGCGTGCGGCATAGTATCAACTACGAGCAGTACTTC; j_gene: TRBJ2-7; abundance: NA; v_gene: TRBV29-1; d_gene: NA
CDR3aa: CASSYRGANNYGYTF; CDR3nt: TGTGCCAGCAGTTATCGGGGGGCAAATAACTATGGCTACACCTTC; j_gene: TRBJ1-2; abundance: NA; v_gene: TRBV6-5; d_gene: NA
CDR3aa: CASSQGPLAAYNEQFF; CDR3nt: TGTGCCAGCAGCCAAGGACCGCTAGCGGCCTACAATGAGCAGTTCTTC; j_gene: TRBJ2-1; abundance: many; v_gene: TRBV4-2; d_gene: TRBD2
CDR3aa: CASSQDPDSGGTQYF; CDR3nt: TGCGCCAGCAGCCAAGACCCCGACTCCGGCGGGACCCAGTACTTC; j_gene: TRBJ2-5; abundance: NA; v_gene: TRBV4-3; d_gene: NA
CDR3aa: CASSTDRAGETQYF; CDR3nt: TGTGCTAGCAGCACCGACAGGGCAGGGGAGACCCAGTACTTC; j_gene: TRBJ2-5; abundance: NA; v_gene: TRBV7-7; d_gene: TRBD1
CDR3aa: CASRSGGEAFYEQYF; CDR3nt: TGCGCCAGCAGAAGCGGAGGGGAAGCTTTCTACGAGCAGTACTTC; j_gene: TRBJ2-7; abundance: NA; v_gene: TRBV5-1; d_gene: NA
CDR3aa: CASSSYRETDPDTQYF; CDR3nt: TGTGCCAGCAGTTCATACCGCGAGACAGATCCAGATACGCAGTATTTT; j_gene: TRBJ2-3; abundance: many; v_gene: TRBV28; d_gene: NA
CDR3aa: CASSPGPREAFF; CDR3nt: TGTGCCAGCAGCCCCGGGCCCCGGGAAGCTTTCTTT; j_gene: TRBJ1-1; abundance: few; v_gene: TRBV2; d_gene: NA
CDR3aa: CASSLMGAGSMNTEAFF; CDR3nt: TGTGCCAGCAGCCTTATGGGGGCAGGTAGCATGAACACTGAAGCTTTCTTT; j_gene: TRBJ1-1; abundance: NA; v_gene: TRBV6-6; d_gene: NA
CDR3aa: CASSSTPASVVETQYF; CDR3nt: TGTGCCAGCAGTTCCACCCCGGCTAGCGTGGTGGAGACCCAGTACTTC; j_gene: TRBJ2-5; abundance: NA; v_gene: TRBV27; d_gene: NA
CDR3aa: CASSSTGQGYGYTF; CDR3nt: TGTGCCAGCAGCAGCACGGGGCAGGGGTATGGCTACACCTTC; j_gene: TRBJ1-2; abundance: NA; v_gene: TRBV27; d_gene: NA
CDR3aa: CASSRNRDGGYGYTF; CDR3nt: TGTGCCAGCAGTCGCAACAGGGATGGAGGCTATGGCTACACCTTC; j_gene: TRBJ1-2; abundance: few; v_gene: TRBV6-2/TRBV6-3; d_gene: NA
CDR3aa: CASGSWTVETQYF; CDR3nt: TGTGCCAGCGGGTCCTGGACAGTGGAGACCCAGTACTTC; j_gene: TRBJ2-5; abundance: NA; v_gene: TRBV6-5; d_gene: NA
CDR3aa: CASSGPGQGLDTQYF; CDR3nt: TGTGCCAGCAGTGGGCCGGGACAGGGCTTGGATACGCAGTATTTT; j_gene: TRBJ2-3; abundance: many; v_gene: TRBV2; d_gene: TRBD1